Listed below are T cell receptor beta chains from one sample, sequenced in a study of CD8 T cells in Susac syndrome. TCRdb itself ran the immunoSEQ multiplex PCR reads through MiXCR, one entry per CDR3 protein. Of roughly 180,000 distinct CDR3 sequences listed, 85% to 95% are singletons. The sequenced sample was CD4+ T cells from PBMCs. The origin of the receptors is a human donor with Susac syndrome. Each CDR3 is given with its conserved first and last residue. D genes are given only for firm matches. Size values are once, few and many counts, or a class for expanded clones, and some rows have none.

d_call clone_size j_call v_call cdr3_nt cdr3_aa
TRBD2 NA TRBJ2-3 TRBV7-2 TGTGCCAGCAGCTCTATTCGGTCTAGCGGAATCACAGATACGCAGTATTTT CASSSIRSSGITDTQYF
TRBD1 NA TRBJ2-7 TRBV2 TGTGCCAGCCGGACAGGGGGTACTCACTACGAGCAGTACTTC CASRTGGTHYEQYF
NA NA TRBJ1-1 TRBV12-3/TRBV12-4 TGTGCCAGCAGCCGCCTCGGGCTGAACACTGAAGCTTTCTTT CASSRLGLNTEAFF
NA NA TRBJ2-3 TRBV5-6 TGTGCCAGCAGCTTGGAGAGGGGTCCTTGGGGTACGCAGTATTTT CASSLERGPWGTQYF
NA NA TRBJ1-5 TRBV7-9 TGTGCCAGCAGCCCGGACGGAAATCAGCCCCAGCATTTT CASSPDGNQPQHF
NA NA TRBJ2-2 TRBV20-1 TGCAGTGCTAGAGGAGCGACTTCCACCGGGGAGCTGTTTTTT CSARGATSTGELFF
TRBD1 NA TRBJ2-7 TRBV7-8 TGTGCCAGCAGCTTAGCCGGGACAGAAAGCTCCTACGAGCAGTACTTC CASSLAGTESSYEQYF
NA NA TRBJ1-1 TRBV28 TGTGCCACCTATACTGGGGAGTGGGCTGAAGCTTTCTTT CATYTGEWAEAFF
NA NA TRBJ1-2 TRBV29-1 TGCAGCGCCCATTATTCCTATGGCTACACCTTC CSAHYSYGYTF
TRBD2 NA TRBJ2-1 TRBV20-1 TGCAGTGCCCTAACCCCACTAGCGTCCGACAATGAGCAGTTCTTC CSALTPLASDNEQFF
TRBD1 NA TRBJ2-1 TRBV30 TGTGCCTTCTACCAGACAGGGGGTATTGAGCAGTTCTTC CAFYQTGGIEQFF
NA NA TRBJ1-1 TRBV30 TGTGCCTGGAATGGTGTAGTTGAAGCTTTCTTT CAWNGVVEAFF
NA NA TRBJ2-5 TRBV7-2 TGTGCCAGCAGCTTAGCGGCCCGGCAACCCCGTCTCCGAGAGACCCAGTACTTC CASSLAARQPRLRETQYF
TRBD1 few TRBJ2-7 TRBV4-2 TGTGCCAGCAGCCAGAATCGACAGGGCTTCGACGAGCAGTACTTC CASSQNRQGFDEQYF
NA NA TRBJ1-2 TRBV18 TGTGCCAGCTCACCACTCGCGGGTGATGGCTACACCTTC CASSPLAGDGYTF
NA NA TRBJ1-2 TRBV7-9 TGTGCCAGCAGCTTTCGGGCAGCCGACCAGGGTGGCTACACCTTC CASSFRAADQGGYTF
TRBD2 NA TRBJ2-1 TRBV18 TGTGCCAGCTCCCCTCTAGCGGGAGAAGGCAATGAGCAGTTCTTC CASSPLAGEGNEQFF
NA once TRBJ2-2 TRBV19 TGTGCCAGTAGTAAGACTTGGAACACCGGGGAGCTGTTTTTT CASSKTWNTGELFF
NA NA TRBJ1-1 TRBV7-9 TGTGCCAGCAGCGCGGGACTTACTGAAGCTTTCTTT CASSAGLTEAFF
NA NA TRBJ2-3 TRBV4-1 TGCGCCAGCAGCCAAGATCTCCTAGCGACAGATACGCAGTATTTT CASSQDLLATDTQYF
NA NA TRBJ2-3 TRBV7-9 TGTGCCAGCAGCTTAGCTCGCATACCAGATACGCAGTATTTT CASSLARIPDTQYF
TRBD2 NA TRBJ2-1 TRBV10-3 TGTGCCATCAGTGGAGTAGCGGGAGATGAGCAGTTCTTC CAISGVAGDEQFF
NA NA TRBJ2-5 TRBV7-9 TGTGCCAGCAGCCCTAAGGGACTTGGGGAGACCCAGTACTTC CASSPKGLGETQYF
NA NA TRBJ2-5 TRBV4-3 TGCGCCAGCAGCCAAGTTCGGGGCCAAGAGACCCAGTACTTC CASSQVRGQETQYF
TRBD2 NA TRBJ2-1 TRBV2 TGTGCCAGCGCGACTAGCGGGGTGAATGAGCAGTTCTTC CASATSGVNEQFF
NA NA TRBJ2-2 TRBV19 TGTGCCAGTAGTACCCGTCCCACCGGGGAGCTGTTTTTT CASSTRPTGELFF
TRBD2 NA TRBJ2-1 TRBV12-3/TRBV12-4 TGTGCCAGCAGTTTGCGGGAGACATCCAATGAGCAGTTCTTC CASSLRETSNEQFF
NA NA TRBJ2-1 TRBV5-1 TGCGCCAGCAGCTTGGAAGGGTCTAACAATGAGCAGTTCTTC CASSLEGSNNEQFF
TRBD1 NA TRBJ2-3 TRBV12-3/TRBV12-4 TGTGCCAGCAGCGAACAGGGGGCAGATACGCAGTATTTT CASSEQGADTQYF
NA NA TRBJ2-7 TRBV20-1 TGCAGTGCTTCTGACTCACTACTCTCCTACGAGCAGTACTTC CSASDSLLSYEQYF
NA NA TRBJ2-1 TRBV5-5 TGTGCCAGCAGCTTGGCCCATAGCTCCTACAATGAGCAGTTCTTC CASSLAHSSYNEQFF
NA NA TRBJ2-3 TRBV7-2 TGTGCCAGCAGCTTAGCGACTTGGGATACGCAGTATTTT CASSLATWDTQYF
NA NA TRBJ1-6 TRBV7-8 TGTGCCAGCAGCTTCGCACAGACGAATTCACCCCTCCACTTT CASSFAQTNSPLHF
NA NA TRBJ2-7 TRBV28 TGTGCCAGCAGCTCACCGGCGGGGAGTTCCTACGAGCAGTACTTC CASSSPAGSSYEQYF
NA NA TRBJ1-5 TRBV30 TGTGCCTGGAGTGTTGGGTCAGGCGCAAATCAGCCCCAGCATTTT CAWSVGSGANQPQHF
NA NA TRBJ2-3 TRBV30 TGTGCCTGGAGTCTGGGGGGGCCTTTTAGCACAGATACGCAGTATTTT CAWSLGGPFSTDTQYF
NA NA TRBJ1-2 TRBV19 TGTGCCAGTAGCCAAGCGGGGGGTGGCTACACCTTC CASSQAGGGYTF
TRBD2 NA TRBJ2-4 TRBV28 TGTGCCAGCAGTTTCGGTACTAGCGGGAGGGCCGGAAACATTCAGTACTTC CASSFGTSGRAGNIQYF